Each of the 29 T cell receptor beta chains below was sequenced from the same sample in a study of CD4 T cells in relation to SARS-CoV-2 and coronaviruses. Profiling relied on immunoSEQ multiplex PCR, and the TCRdb table lists in-frame clones only, not all of them. The sample includes some 70,000 clones, roughly 93% seen only once; the top ten take around 0.21%. The unexposed donors gave CD4+ T cells in about 2011-2019, prior to COVID-19. The sample comprised naive CD4+ T cells from PBMCs. The sample's subset: naive CD4+ T cells isolated by negative enrichment. The receptor set was obtained from a human donor in good health.

The genes are TRBV24-1 and TRBJ1-3; 7 bases line up with TRBD1. CDR3 size: 13 residues. V trimming: 10 bases; J trimming: 4 bases; junction bases outside the gene matches: 6. CDR1 and CDR2 (germline): KGHDR, SFDVKD. CDR3 nucleotide sequence: TGTGCCACGCAAACAGGGGTCGGAAACACCATATATTTT. Protein product: CATQTGVGNTIYF.

The rearrangement uses TRBV3-1 (or the pseudogene TRBV3-2) and TRBJ2-1; D gene unclear. V shed 1 base and J shed 0 bases, with 13 bases lying between them. This CDR3 is 17 amino acids long. Per the germline V gene, CDR1 is LGHDT and CDR2 is YNNKEL (reference sequence). The CDR3 coding sequence is TGTGCCAGCAGCCAAGGGGTGGCAGTGGGCTCCTACAATGAGCAGTTCTTC. Protein: CASSQGVAVGSYNEQFF.

The V call is TRBV9, the J call TRBJ2-3; TRBD2 matches at 9 bases. Germline-derived CDR1 and CDR2 are SGDLS and YYNGEE. The V segment lost 3 bases and the J segment 6 bases; nucleotides outside the gene matches: 11. The CDR3 has 16 residues. Here the CDR3 reads CASSAGTSLAGDTQYF. CDR3 nucleotides: TGTGCCAGCAGCGCCGGGACTAGCCTAGCCGGCGATACGCAGTATTTT.

The chain employs TRBV7-9 and TRBJ2-7, with 10 bases lining up with TRBD2. Germline V gene data show CDR1 as SEHNR and CDR2 as FQNEAQ (reference sequence). V gave up 2 bases and J gave up 5 bases; unmatched junction bases: 9. The CDR3 spans 16 residues. CDR3: CASSLIGLAGANEQYF. The CDR3 region has the DNA TGTGCCAGCAGCTTAATCGGCCTAGCGGGAGCGAACGAGCAGTACTTC.

Here the CDR3 DNA reads TGCGCCAGCAGCTTGCAGGGGAGTGCCGAAAAACTGTTTTTT. Translated, it gives CASSLQGSAEKLFF. The chain is built from TRBV5-1 and TRBJ1-4; possibly TRBD1 for D (6 bases). CDR1 and CDR2 from the germline V gene are SGHRS and YFSETQ. This CDR3 is 14 amino acids long. Trimming pared 1 base from V and 8 bases from J, leaving 12 bases between.

This chain connects TRBV4-2 to TRBJ2-2, with TRBD1 matching 8 bases. With V trimmed by 1 base and J by 7 bases, 5 bases remained unmatched. Germline values: CDR1 LGHNA, CDR2 YNFKEQ. This CDR3 has 15 amino acids. CDR3 nucleotides: TGTGCCAGCAGCCAAGTGGGACAGGCGGTCGGGGAGCTGTTTTTT. This codes for CASSQVGQAVGELFF.

CDR3 residues: CASSFGTGRRWETQYF. CDR3 coding DNA: TGTGCCAGCAGCTTCGGGACAGGACGCAGGTGGGAGACCCAGTACTTC. The V gene is TRBV5-6, the J gene TRBJ2-5, with 8 positions matching TRBD1. Germline trimming cut 2 bases from V and 5 bases from J; bases unmatched to any gene: 11. Germline values: CDR1 SGHDT, CDR2 YYEEEE. The CDR3 totals 16 residues. The whole variable domain, remainder taken from reference TRBV5-6 and TRBJ2-5, is DAGVTQSPTHLIKTRGQQVTLRCSPKSGHDTVSWYQQALGQGPQFIFQYYEEEERQRGNFPDRFSGHQFPNYSSELNVNALLLGDSALYLCASSFGTGRRWETQYFGPGTRLLVL.

V usage is TRBV3-1 (or the pseudogene TRBV3-2) and J usage is TRBJ2-5, with D uncertain. Germline values: CDR1 LGHDT, CDR2 YNNKEL (reference sequence). The V end was cut by 6 bases, the J end by 0 bases, with 5 bases between. The CDR3 spans 12 residues. The CDR3 region has the DNA TGTGCCAGCAGGGTGTACCAAGAGACCCAGTACTTC. It specifies CASRVYQETQYF.

This clone came up once. The chain carries TRBV6-5 and TRBJ1-4; 7 nucleotides agree with TRBD1. V lost 0 bases, J lost 5 bases, and 3 bases stayed unmatched. This CDR3 has 15 amino acids. Germline CDR1 reads MNHEY; CDR2 reads SVGAGI. Here the CDR3 reads CASSYSGTVNEKLFF. The CDR3 coding sequence is TGTGCCAGCAGTTACTCTGGGACAGTAAATGAAAAACTGTTTTTT.

This rearrangement joins TRBV24-1 to TRBJ2-2; D might be TRBD1 or TRBD2, each matching 6 bases. Germline CDR1 is KGHDR and CDR2 is SFDVKD. V was trimmed by 10 bases and J by 4 bases, leaving 30 bases between them. CDR3 length: 19 amino acids. CDR3 region: CATTTGGANSGWGTGELFF. For the CDR3, the DNA is TGTGCCACTACGACAGGCGGGGCCAATTCCGGATGGGGCACCGGGGAGCTGTTTTTT.

The chain links TRBV6-5 to TRBJ2-5; D not certain. CDR1 is MNHEY and CDR2 is SVGAGI in the germline V gene. CDR3 length: 14 amino acids. V was clipped by 4 bases and J by 7 bases, with 16 bases between them. The CDR3 nucleotides read TGTGCCAGCAGTTTTGTATCAAGTGATCGGACCCAGTACTTC. Its translation: CASSFVSSDRTQYF.

The chain combines TRBV20-1 with TRBJ2-7; the match to TRBD1 covers 9 bases. V gave up 6 bases and J gave up 5 bases; unmatched junction bases: 2. Germline values: CDR1 DFQATT, CDR2 SNEGSKA (reference sequence). CDR3 length: 11 amino acids. Here the CDR3 reads CSAGQGDEQYF. The CDR3 nucleotides read TGCAGTGCGGGACAGGGTGACGAGCAGTACTTC.

The V and J genes are TRBV28 and TRBJ1-2, with a weak D call TRBD1 (5 bases). The CDR3 is 17 residues long. Germline lookup yields CDR1 MDHEN and CDR2 SYDVKM. Trimming left V 5 bases short and J 4 bases short, with 23 bases between. CDR3 in DNA: TGTGCCAGCAGTGCCACGACCCTGGGGCAGGACCTCTATGGCTACACCTTC. Its protein product is CASSATTLGQDLYGYTF.

V and J are TRBV18 and TRBJ1-5; 7 positions match TRBD1. CDR1 is KGHSH and CDR2 is LQKENI in the germline V gene. The ends lost 2 bases at V and 7 bases at J; junction bases unmatched: 2. The CDR3 has 13 residues. CDR3 amino acids: CASSPGTDQPQHF. The CDR3 DNA reads as TGTGCCAGCTCACCAGGGACAGACCAGCCCCAGCATTTT.

V and J are TRBV7-8 and TRBJ2-7; D is unresolved. Germline loops: CDR1 SGHVS, CDR2 FQNEAQ. This CDR3 has 12 amino acids. Trimming left V 8 bases short and J 3 bases short, with 11 bases between. The CDR3 DNA reads as TGTGCCAGCTCGAAGTCGGGCTACGAGCAGTACTTC. This encodes CASSKSGYEQYF.

The chain couples TRBV5-5 to TRBJ1-3; D might be TRBD1 (5 bases). Germline CDR1 reads SGHKS; CDR2 reads YYEKEE (reference sequence). The CDR3 covers 14 residues. Trimming removed 4 bases at V and 2 bases at J, with 10 bases between. The CDR3 spells CASSVGRPGNTIYF. The CDR3 region has the DNA TGTGCCAGCAGCGTGGGACGGCCTGGAAACACCATATATTTT.

This clone was observed once. The V and J genes are TRBV29-1 and TRBJ2-3; no clear D. The CDR3 consists of 12 residues. With 7 bases removed from V and 2 bases from J, the gap between germline ends came to 10 bases. The germline gives CDR1 SQVTM, CDR2 ANQGSEA. The CDR3 reads CSADSYTDTQYF. The CDR3, as DNA: TGCAGCGCAGACTCCTACACAGATACGCAGTATTTT.

This chain joins TRBV18 and TRBJ2-5; 7 bases line up with TRBD2. The J segment lost 1 base and the V segment lost 2 bases, leaving 4 bases of the junction unmatched. The CDR3 has 15 residues. Germline-derived CDR1 and CDR2 are KGHSH and LQKENI. Here the CDR3 reads CASSPNWGGQETQYF. CDR3 DNA: TGTGCCAGCTCACCAAATTGGGGGGGCCAAGAGACCCAGTACTTC. Full variable domain (missing parts from reference TRBV18 and TRBJ2-5): NAGVMQNPRHLVRRRGQEARLRCSPMKGHSHVYWYRQLPEEGLKFMVYLQKENIIDESGMPKERFSAEFPKEGPSILRIQQVVRGDSAAYFCASSPNWGGQETQYFGPGTRLLVL.

The rearrangement links TRBV19 to TRBJ2-3; 9 bases are shared with TRBD2. Trimming at V came to 6 bases and at J to 1 base, leaving 2 bases not matched to a gene. The CDR3 is made up of 14 amino acids. Germline V lookup: CDR1 LNHDA, CDR2 SQIVND (reference sequence). CDR3 region: CASRRTSGTDTQYF. CDR3 sequence (DNA): TGTGCCAGTAGGAGGACTAGCGGCACAGATACGCAGTATTTT.

This chain uses TRBV5-1 with TRBJ2-3; 7 positions match TRBD2. V lost 1 base and J lost 5; bases outside the gene matches: 4. The CDR3 runs 14 residues. Germline lookup yields CDR1 SGHRS and CDR2 YFSETQ. In nucleotides, the CDR3 is TGCGCCAGCAGCTTGTCATTAGCGGGAGATACGCAGTATTTT. Translated: CASSLSLAGDTQYF.

The chain employs TRBV5-1 and TRBJ2-4, with D hard to call. V was clipped by 0 bases and J by 8 bases, with 15 bases between them. The length of the CDR3 is 15 residues. Germline V CDR1 and CDR2: SGHRS, YFSETQ. DNA of the CDR3: TGCGCCAGCAGCTTGGCTACGGTGGGTAAGGACATTCAGTACTTC. Amino acids: CASSLATVGKDIQYF.

This chain uses TRBV12-5 with TRBJ2-1; TRBD2 agrees at 9 bases. The CDR3 totals 17 residues. V lost 7 bases to trimming and J lost 4 bases; unmatched junction nucleotides: 14. Per germline, CDR1 LGHNT and CDR2 FRNRAP. The CDR3 here is CASAPLAGIGAYNEQFF. For the CDR3, the DNA is TGTGCTAGTGCACCCCTAGCGGGAATCGGGGCATACAATGAGCAGTTCTTC. The full variable domain, rest sourced from reference TRBV12-5 and TRBJ2-1, is DARVTQTPRHKVTEMGQEVTMRCQPILGHNTVFWYRQTMMQGLELLAYFRNRAPLDDSGMPKDRFSAEMPDATLATLKIQPSEPRDSAVYFCASAPLAGIGAYNEQFFGPGTRLTVL.

The CDR3 protein is CASSYRQGSGNQPQHF. The CDR3 DNA reads TGTGCCAGCAGCTATAGACAGGGGTCGGGCAATCAGCCCCAGCATTTT. V usage is TRBV2 and J usage is TRBJ1-5; 8 bases fit TRBD1. V lost 6 bases, J lost 2 bases, and 9 bases stayed unmatched. The CDR3 sequence is 16 residues long. Germline V gene sequence: CDR1 SNHLY, CDR2 FYNNEI.

This clone was seen a handful of times. This sequence joins TRBV19 and TRBJ1-6; weak D call: TRBD1 (5 bases). Germline values: CDR1 LNHDA, CDR2 SQIVND (reference sequence). Deletions cut 0 bases from V and 8 bases from J, with 14 bases between. This CDR3 has 16 residues. The chain's CDR3 is CASSIEWRVGDSPLHF. CDR3 nucleotide sequence: TGTGCCAGTAGTATAGAATGGAGGGTAGGGGATTCACCCCTCCACTTT. The full variable domain, rest sourced from reference TRBV19 and TRBJ1-6, is DGGITQSPKYLFRKEGQNVTLSCEQNLNHDAMYWYRQDPGQGLRLIYYSQIVNDFQKGDIAEGYSVSREKKESFPLTVTSAQKNPTAFYLCASSIEWRVGDSPLHFGNGTRLTVT.

This rearrangement joins TRBV4-1 to TRBJ2-6, with D uncertain. The CDR3 consists of 15 residues. From germline, CDR1 is MGHRA and CDR2 YSYEKL. Trimming took 3 bases from V and 0 from J, leaving 6 bases between them. The CDR3 DNA reads as TGCGCCAGCAGCCACCAGAACTCTGGGGCCAACGTCCTGACTTTC. Translation gives CASSHQNSGANVLTF.

The chain links TRBV4-1 to TRBJ1-5, with D unresolved. The germline gives CDR1 MGHRA, CDR2 YSYEKL. V gave up 0 bases and J gave up 7 bases, with 16 bases separating them. The length of the CDR3 is 16 residues. The DNA of the CDR3 is TGCGCCAGCAGCCAAGATAGGTACCAGCAGAGGCAGCCCCAGCATTTT. It encodes CASSQDRYQQRQPQHF.

For the CDR3, the DNA is TGTGCCAGCAGTTCTGACAGCCCTTATAATTCACCCCTCCACTTT. It is translated as CASSSDSPYNSPLHF. The chain employs TRBV7-2 and TRBJ1-6, with D perhaps TRBD1 (5 bases). Germline CDR1 is SGHTA and CDR2 is FQGNSA. The CDR3 length is 15 residues. Trimming took 6 bases from V and 4 from J, leaving 13 bases between them. The variable domain in full, completed from reference TRBV7-2 and TRBJ1-6, reads GAGVSQSPSNKVTEKGKDVELRCDPISGHTALYWYRQSLGQGLEFLIYFQGNSAPDKSGLPSDRFSAERTGGSVSTLTIQRTQQEDSAVYLCASSSDSPYNSPLHFGNGTRLTVT.

V usage is TRBV2 and J usage is TRBJ2-2; 15 bases fit TRBD2. The germline gives CDR1 SNHLY, CDR2 FYNNEI. V dropped 5 bases and J dropped 0; count of bases not matched to a gene: 19. This CDR3 comprises 23 residues. This chain's CDR3 is CASSIRGAGTSGRPSANTGELFF. CDR3 DNA sequence: TGTGCCAGCAGTATCCGGGGGGCTGGGACTAGCGGGAGGCCCAGTGCGAACACCGGGGAGCTGTTTTTT. The variable domain in full, with the rest retrieved from reference TRBV2 and TRBJ2-2, is EPEVTQTPSHQVTQMGQEVILRCVPISNHLYFYWYRQILGQKVEFLVSFYNNEISEKSEIFDDQFSVERPDGSNFTLKIRSTKLEDSAMYFCASSIRGAGTSGRPSANTGELFFGEGSRLTVL.

J is TRBJ1-5 and V is TRBV19, with D hard to call. The germline V gene has CDR1 LNHDA and CDR2 SQIVND (reference sequence). V was trimmed by 7 bases and J by 4 bases, leaving 17 bases between them. The CDR3 runs to 15 residues. CDR3 loop: CASKLKTSWNQPQHF. In nucleotides, the CDR3 is TGTGCCAGTAAATTAAAGACATCTTGGAATCAGCCCCAGCATTTT. Together with reference TRBV19 and TRBJ1-5, the CDR3 gives the full variable domain: DGGITQSPKYLFRKEGQNVTLSCEQNLNHDAMYWYRQDPGQGLRLIYYSQIVNDFQKGDIAEGYSVSREKKESFPLTVTSAQKNPTAFYLCASKLKTSWNQPQHFGDGTRLSIL.